This TCR beta chain comes out of a study of cytomegalovirus exposure and HLA in healthy donors. The data were produced by immunoSEQ multiplex PCR, yet TCRdb's version contains in-frame clones alone and is incomplete. The sample has 110,000 or so clones; about 85% are singletons. The V gene lost 10 bases and the J gene lost 1 base, with 13 bases spanning the gap. There are 13 residues in the CDR3. CDR1 is SEHNR and CDR2 is FQNEAQ in the germline V gene (reference sequence). The receptor was isolated from a woman aged 18-30 years in good health and CMV-seropositive. The chain employs TRBV7-9 and TRBJ1-1, with a tentative D call TRBD1 (6 bases). Sequenced material: PBMCs. The CDR3 loop reads CATSEQGNTEAFF. CDR3 nucleotide sequence: TGTGCCACCTCCGAACAGGGGAACACTGAAGCTTTCTTT. Full variable domain (missing parts from reference TRBV7-9 and TRBJ1-1): DTGVSQNPRHKITKRGQNVTFRCDPISEHNRLYWYRQTLGQGPEFLTYFQNEAQLEKSRLLSDRFSAERPKGSFSTLEIQRTEQGDSAMYLCATSEQGNTEAFFGQGTRLTVV.